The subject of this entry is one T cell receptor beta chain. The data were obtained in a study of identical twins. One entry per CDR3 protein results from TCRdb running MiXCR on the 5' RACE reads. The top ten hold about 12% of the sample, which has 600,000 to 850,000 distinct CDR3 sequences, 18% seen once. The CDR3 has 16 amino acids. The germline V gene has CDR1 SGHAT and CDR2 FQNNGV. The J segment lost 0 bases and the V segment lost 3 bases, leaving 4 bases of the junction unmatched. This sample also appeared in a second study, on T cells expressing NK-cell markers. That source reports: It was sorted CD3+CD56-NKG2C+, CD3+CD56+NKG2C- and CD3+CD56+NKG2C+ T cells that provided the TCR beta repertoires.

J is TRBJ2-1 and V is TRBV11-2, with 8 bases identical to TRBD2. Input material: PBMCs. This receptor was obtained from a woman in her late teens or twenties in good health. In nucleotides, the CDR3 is TGTGCCAGCAGCTTGTTTAGCGGGAACTCCTACAATGAGCAGTTCTTC. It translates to CASSLFSGNSYNEQFF.